This section outlines one T cell receptor (beta chain) sequence together with its context. The source of the sample is a study of blood T cell repertoires in COVID-19. The V gene end was trimmed by 4 bases and the J gene end by 4 bases; junction bases not matched to a gene: 5. This CDR3 comprises 15 residues. Germline loops: CDR1 MNHEY, CDR2 SMNVEV (reference sequence). The table came from immunoSEQ multiplex PCR; TCRdb's copy has only in-frame clones and leaves some out. The table lists about 220,000 clones, 65% to 85% of them singletons. This clonotype originated in a woman aged 45-65 years with acute or convalescent COVID-19. J is TRBJ2-4 and V is TRBV27, with 9 positions matching TRBD2. The sample taken for sequencing was peripheral blood. CDR3 in DNA: TGTGCCAGCAGTTCAGGACTAGCGACTAAAAACATTCAGTACTTC. Protein: CASSSGLATKNIQYF.